The sequence of this T cell receptor beta chain was determined in a study of blood T cell repertoires in COVID-19 (TCRdb year 2020). Background on the whole study: Recovered participants in ImmuneRACE Cohort 3 were defined as having two consecutive negative NP/OP PCR tests, clearance from a healthcare professional, or resolution of symptoms. Samples covering the acute and convalescent phases of COVID-19 were provided by collaborators in the United States, Italy and Spain. The material from the prospective study consisted of cDNA or gDNA derived from T cells, B-cell-depleted T cells, or PBMCs. Deeply sampled blood TCRbeta repertoires from subjects exposed to, actively infected with, or recovered from COVID-19 were included in the dataset. The repertoires were made available in a free public database intended to serve as a resource for research on the immune response to SARS-CoV-2. Samples were obtained from the ongoing ImmuneRACE study (first 160 participants) and from 1,200 or so subjects provided by 6 global collaborators. A de-identified subject ID, COVID-19 status, age in years and sex were almost always included in the sample metadata. Where available, HLA class I and class II types were obtained from metadata supplied by the sample provider rather than from assay-based typing. The study at large found these results: How much clinical and demographic metadata was included differed by source and by participant, and the metadata was provided uncurated.

TCRbeta CDR3 regions were amplified from genomic DNA by means of the immunoSEQ Assay, a bias-controlled multiplex PCR. The authors' pipeline ran thus. The number of nucleated cells in each sample was estimated by amplification of reference gene primers within the assay. To quantify the absolute abundance of each unique TCRbeta CDR3 rearrangement, sequence reads were collapsed and filtered. For each sample, productive Simpson clonality was calculated by taking the square root of Simpson's diversity index across productive rearrangements. TCRdb took over this immuneACCESS table, retaining in-frame rearrangements with V and J assigned. Such tables are incomplete; in checked studies, under half of the missing clones stem from an unresolved V gene, and the remainder is unexplained. That table supplies the V and J calls and clone size; D and trimming were determined from the DNA. The table for this sample lists under 150,000 clones; approximately 80% of them were counted only once. The top ten clones comprise roughly 3.8% of the sample.

CDR1 and CDR2 were assigned from the germline V gene as MDHEN and SYDVKM. The CDR3 goes from the cysteine to the phenylalanine over 16 residues. Just CDR3 DNA is preserved here, 48 bases in frame from base 1. Trimmed from V: 5 bases; trimmed from J: 5 bases; junction bases lacking a gene match: 9. Participants in the prospective study were aged roughly 18 to 100 years, lived in some 24 United States geographic areas, and enrolled through a virtual design. Cohort assignment in the prospective study relied on participant-reported clinical history from a screening survey and a study questionnaire. In the prospective study, whole blood, serum and a nasopharyngeal or oropharyngeal swab were collected from each participant by mobile phlebotomists. Prospective study participants could optionally give additional blood draws and questionnaires over an approximately two-month period. Prospective study blood samples were shipped either frozen or at room temperature before DNA extraction.

As regards this clone: Its antigen remains unidentified. No clone much larger than this one lies a single base away; base qualities are absent.

Sequencing input: PBMCs or T cells enriched from blood (not recorded which). This sequence originates from a man aged 50 to 60 in a cohort exposed to, infected with or recovered from COVID-19 (not recorded which). The chain was built from TRBV28 and TRBJ1-5; TRBD1 aligns with 10 central bases. This receptor has the CDR3 CASSIPTGGLHQPQHF. The sequence in DNA is TGTGCCAGCAGTATCCCGACAGGGGGCCTGCATCAGCCCCAGCATTTT.